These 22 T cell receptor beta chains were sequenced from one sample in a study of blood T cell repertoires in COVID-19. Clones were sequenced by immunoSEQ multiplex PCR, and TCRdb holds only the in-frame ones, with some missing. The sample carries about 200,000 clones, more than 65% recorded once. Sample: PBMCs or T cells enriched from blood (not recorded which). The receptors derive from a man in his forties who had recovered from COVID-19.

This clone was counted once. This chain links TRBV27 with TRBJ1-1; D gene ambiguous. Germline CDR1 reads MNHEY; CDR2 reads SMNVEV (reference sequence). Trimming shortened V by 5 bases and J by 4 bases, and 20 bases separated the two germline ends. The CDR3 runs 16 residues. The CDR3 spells CASSLPPPRGSTEAFF. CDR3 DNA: TGTGCCAGCAGTCTGCCCCCGCCCAGAGGGAGCACTGAAGCTTTCTTT.

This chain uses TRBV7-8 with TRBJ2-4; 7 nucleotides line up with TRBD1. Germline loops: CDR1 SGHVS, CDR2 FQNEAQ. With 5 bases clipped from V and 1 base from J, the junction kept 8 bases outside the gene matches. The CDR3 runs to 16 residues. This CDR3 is CASSQRGGLAKNIQYF. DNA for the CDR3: TGTGCCAGCAGCCAAAGAGGGGGCCTGGCCAAAAACATTCAGTACTTC. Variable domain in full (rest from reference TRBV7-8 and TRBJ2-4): GAGVSQSPRYKVAKRGQDVALRCDPISGHVSLFWYQQALGQGPEFLTYFQNEAQLDKSGLPSDRFFAERPEGSVSTLKIQRTQQEDSAVYLCASSQRGGLAKNIQYFGAGTRLSVL.

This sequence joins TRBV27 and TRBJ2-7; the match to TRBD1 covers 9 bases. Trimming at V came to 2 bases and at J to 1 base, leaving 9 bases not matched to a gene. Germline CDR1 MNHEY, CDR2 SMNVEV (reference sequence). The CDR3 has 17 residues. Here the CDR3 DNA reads TGTGCCAGCAGTTTAAGTGGACAGGGGTTTATTTCCTACGAGCAGTACTTC. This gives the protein CASSLSGQGFISYEQYF.

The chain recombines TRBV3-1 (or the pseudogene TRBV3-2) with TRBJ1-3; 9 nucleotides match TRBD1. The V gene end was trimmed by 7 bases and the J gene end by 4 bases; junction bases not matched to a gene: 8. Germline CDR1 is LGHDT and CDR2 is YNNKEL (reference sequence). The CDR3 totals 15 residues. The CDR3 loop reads CASTRDRAAGNTIYF. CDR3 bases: TGTGCCAGCACCCGGGACAGGGCAGCCGGAAACACCATATATTTT.

This chain's CDR3 is CASSQETLAGDVTF. For the CDR3, the DNA is TGTGCCAGCAGCCAAGAAACGCTAGCGGGGGATGTGACTTTC. The V and J genes are TRBV3-1 (or the pseudogene TRBV3-2) and TRBJ2-6; 10 bases align to TRBD2. There are 14 residues in the CDR3. V was pared by 0 bases and J by 17 bases, with 7 bases of the junction left unmatched. From germline, CDR1 is LGHDT and CDR2 YNNKEL (reference sequence).

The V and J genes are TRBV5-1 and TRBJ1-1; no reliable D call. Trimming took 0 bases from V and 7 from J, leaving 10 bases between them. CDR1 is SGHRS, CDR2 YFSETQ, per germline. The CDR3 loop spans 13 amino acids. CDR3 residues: CASSLESGFEAFF. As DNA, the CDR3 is TGCGCCAGCAGCTTGGAGTCGGGGTTTGAAGCTTTCTTT. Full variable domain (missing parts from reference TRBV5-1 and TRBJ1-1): KAGVTQTPRYLIKTRGQQVTLSCSPISGHRSVSWYQQTPGQGLQFLFEYFSETQRNKGNFPGRFSGRQFSNSRSEMNVSTLELGDSALYLCASSLESGFEAFFGQGTRLTVV.

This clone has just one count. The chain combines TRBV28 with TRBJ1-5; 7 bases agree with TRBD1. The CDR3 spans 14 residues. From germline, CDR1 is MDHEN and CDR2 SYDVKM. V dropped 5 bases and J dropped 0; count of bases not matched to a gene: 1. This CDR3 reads CASSQGGSNQPQHF. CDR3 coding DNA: TGTGCCAGCAGTCAGGGGGGTAGCAATCAGCCCCAGCATTTT.

The CDR3 DNA reads as TGTGCCAGCAGTTTACCAGGGGCAAGACTTCCTTCACCCCTCCACTTT. Protein product: CASSLPGARLPSPLHF. The rearrangement uses TRBV28 and TRBJ1-6; D might be TRBD1 (6 bases). The CDR3 totals 16 residues. Between the trimmed V and J ends, which lost 2 bases and 9 bases, there was a span of 17 bases. The germline V gene encodes CDR1 MDHEN and CDR2 SYDVKM.

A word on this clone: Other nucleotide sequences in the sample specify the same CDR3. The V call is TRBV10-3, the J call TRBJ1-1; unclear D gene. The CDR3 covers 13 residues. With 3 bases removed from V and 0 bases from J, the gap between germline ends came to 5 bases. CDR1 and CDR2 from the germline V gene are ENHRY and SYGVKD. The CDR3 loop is CAISDPVNTEAFF. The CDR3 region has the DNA TGTGCCATCAGTGACCCCGTGAACACTGAAGCTTTCTTT.

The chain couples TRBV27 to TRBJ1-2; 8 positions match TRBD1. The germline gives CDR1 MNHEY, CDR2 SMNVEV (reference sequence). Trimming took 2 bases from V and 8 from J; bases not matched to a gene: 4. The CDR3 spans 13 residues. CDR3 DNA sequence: TGTGCCAGCAGTTTAGCAGGGGGCATAGGCTACACCTTC. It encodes CASSLAGGIGYTF.

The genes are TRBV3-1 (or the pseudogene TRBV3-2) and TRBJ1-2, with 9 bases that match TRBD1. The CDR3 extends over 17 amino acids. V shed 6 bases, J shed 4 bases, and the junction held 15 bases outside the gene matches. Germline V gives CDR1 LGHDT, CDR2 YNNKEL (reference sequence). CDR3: CASSASIQGARGYGYTF. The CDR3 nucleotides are TGTGCCAGCAGTGCTAGTATACAGGGGGCGCGGGGCTATGGCTACACCTTC.

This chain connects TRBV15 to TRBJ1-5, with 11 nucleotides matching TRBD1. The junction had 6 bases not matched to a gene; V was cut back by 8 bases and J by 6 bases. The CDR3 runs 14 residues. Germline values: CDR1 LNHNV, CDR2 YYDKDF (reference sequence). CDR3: CATLPDRGPQPQHF. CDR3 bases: TGTGCCACCCTCCCGGACAGGGGGCCTCAGCCCCAGCATTTT.

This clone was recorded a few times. CDR3 coding DNA: TGTGCCAGCAGCCCCAGGGGGGCGAATGGAAACACCATATATTTT. This gives the protein CASSPRGANGNTIYF. The chain carries TRBV13 and TRBJ1-3, with 7 bases matching TRBD1. The CDR3 sequence is 15 residues long. Germline V lookup: CDR1 PRHDT, CDR2 FYEKMQ (reference sequence). The V and J ends lost 5 bases and 3 bases, in that order; junction bases with no gene match: 7.

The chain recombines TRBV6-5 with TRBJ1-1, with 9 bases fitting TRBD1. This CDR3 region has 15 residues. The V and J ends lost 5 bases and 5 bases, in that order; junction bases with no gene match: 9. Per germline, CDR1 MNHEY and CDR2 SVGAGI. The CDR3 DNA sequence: TGTGCCAGCAGTCCCTCGGACAGGGGATGGACTGAAGCTTTCTTT. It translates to CASSPSDRGWTEAFF.

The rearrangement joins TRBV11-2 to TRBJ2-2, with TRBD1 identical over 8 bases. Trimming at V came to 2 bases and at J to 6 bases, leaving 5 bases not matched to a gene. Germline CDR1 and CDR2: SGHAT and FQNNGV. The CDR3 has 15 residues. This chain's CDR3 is CASSLLQGAAGELFF. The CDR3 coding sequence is TGTGCCAGCAGCTTACTGCAGGGGGCGGCCGGGGAGCTGTTTTTT.

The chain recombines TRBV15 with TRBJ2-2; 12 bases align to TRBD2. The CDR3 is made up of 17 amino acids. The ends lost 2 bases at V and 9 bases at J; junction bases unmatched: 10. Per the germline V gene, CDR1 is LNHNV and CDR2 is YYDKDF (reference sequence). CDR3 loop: CATSRSRTSGAWWELFF. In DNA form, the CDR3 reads TGTGCCACCAGCAGATCAAGGACTAGCGGGGCATGGTGGGAGCTGTTTTTT.

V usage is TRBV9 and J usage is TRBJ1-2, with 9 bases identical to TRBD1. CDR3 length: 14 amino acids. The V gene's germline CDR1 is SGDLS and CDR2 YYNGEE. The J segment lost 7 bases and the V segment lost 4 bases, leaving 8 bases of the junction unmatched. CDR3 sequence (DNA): TGTGCCAGCAGCTCTAAAGGACAGGGGCGTGGCTACACCTTC. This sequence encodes CASSSKGQGRGYTF.

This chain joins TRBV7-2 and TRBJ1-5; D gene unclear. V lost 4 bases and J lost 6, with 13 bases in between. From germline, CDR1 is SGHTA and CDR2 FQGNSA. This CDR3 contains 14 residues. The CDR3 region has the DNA TGTGCCAGCAGCTCCAGGACTTCAAGTCAGCCCCAGCATTTT. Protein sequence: CASSSRTSSQPQHF.

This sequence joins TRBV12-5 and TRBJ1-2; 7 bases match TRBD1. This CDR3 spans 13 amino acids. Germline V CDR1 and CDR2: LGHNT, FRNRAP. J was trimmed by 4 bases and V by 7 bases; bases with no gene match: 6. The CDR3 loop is CASARQGTYGYTF. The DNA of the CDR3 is TGTGCTAGTGCCAGACAGGGCACCTATGGCTACACCTTC.

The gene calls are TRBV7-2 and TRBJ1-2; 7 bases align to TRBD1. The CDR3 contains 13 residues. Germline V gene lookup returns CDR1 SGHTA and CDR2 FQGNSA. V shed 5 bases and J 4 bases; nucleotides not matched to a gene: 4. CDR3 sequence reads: CASSPDRSYGYTF. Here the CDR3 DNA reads TGTGCCAGCAGCCCGGACAGGTCCTATGGCTACACCTTC. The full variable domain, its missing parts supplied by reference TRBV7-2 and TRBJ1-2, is GAGVSQSPSNKVTEKGKDVELRCDPISGHTALYWYRQSLGQGLEFLIYFQGNSAPDKSGLPSDRFSAERTGGSVSTLTIQRTQQEDSAVYLCASSPDRSYGYTFGSGTRLTVV.

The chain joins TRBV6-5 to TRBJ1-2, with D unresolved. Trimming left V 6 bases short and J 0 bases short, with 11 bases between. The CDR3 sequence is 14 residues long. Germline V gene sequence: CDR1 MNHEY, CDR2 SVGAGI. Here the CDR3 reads CASRGGSANYGYTF. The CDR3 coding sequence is TGTGCCAGCAGAGGAGGGTCAGCTAACTATGGCTACACCTTC.

CDR3 coding DNA: TGCGCCAGCAGCACCAGACAGGGATCCTACGAGCAGTACTTC. Translated: CASSTRQGSYEQYF. The rearrangement links TRBV5-1 to TRBJ2-7; 7 bases fit TRBD1. V trimming: 4 bases; J trimming: 1 base; junction bases outside the gene matches: 5. Germline V gives CDR1 SGHRS, CDR2 YFSETQ. The CDR3 sequence is 14 residues long.